This record concerns one T cell receptor (beta chain) sequence. The target antigen is unknown. This entry belongs to a study of Graves' ophthalmopathy and Graves' hyperthyroidism. Overall study: No progression to ophthalmopathy over 18 months defined stable hyperthyroidism. Study outcomes and limitations: The model's prediction of ophthalmopathy progression had just over 70% sensitivity and around 77% specificity. Most expanded clonotypes from thyroid (those above 0.001 frequency) were also found in blood.

V lost 0 bases and J lost 1, with 21 bases in between. CDR3 length: 20 residues. CDR1 SGHAT and CDR2 FQNNGV come from the germline V gene. Participants with hyperthyroidism, aged 18 to 65, were newly diagnosed with under 2 months' duration. RNA served as the template for amplifying TCR beta CDR3 regions. RT-PCR was first run with HTBI primers, then multiplex PCR in a second round. In TCRdb, the multiplex PCR reads were re-called with MiXCR into one record per CDR3 protein. The top ten clones hold 11% of a sample with some 1.1 million distinct CDR3 sequences, less than 45% of them seen once. The sequencing input was peripheral blood or thyroid tissue (not recorded which). The sequence derives from an adult man with Graves' hyperthyroidism. The chain links TRBV11-2 to TRBJ2-2, with D perhaps given as TRBD1 or TRBD2 (6 bases each). This CDR3 reads CASSLDGGLGTLGNTGELFF. The CDR3 bases are TGTGCCAGCAGCTTAGATGGGGGGCTGGGGACCCTCGGGAACACCGGGGAGCTGTTTTTT.